This record looks at one T cell receptor (beta chain) sequence and its context. The entry originates in a study of blood T cell repertoires in COVID-19. Study-level background: The study drew acute and convalescent COVID-19 samples from the United States, Italy and Spain.

Germline CDR1 is LGHDT and CDR2 is YNNKEL (reference sequence). Trimming at V came to 4 bases and at J to 7 bases, leaving 20 bases not matched to a gene. The CDR3 totals 19 residues. The authors' processing: Estimates of nucleated cell counts were drawn from the amplification of reference gene primers. Assay: immunoSEQ multiplex PCR; the TCRdb copy retains only in-frame clones and omits some. V, J and clone size are those of that table, while D and trimming were read from the DNA. The table has approximately 30,000 clones, more than 80% seen once. The J gene is TRBJ2-5, the V gene TRBV3-1 (or the pseudogene TRBV3-2); 11 nucleotides line up with TRBD2. Sequencing was done on a sample of peripheral blood. The TCR was taken from a woman in her forties with active or convalescent COVID-19. The CDR3 DNA reads TGTGCCAGCAGCCCAAGGGGAACTAGCGGGAGCAGACGGGGGGTGACCCAGTACTTC. Residues: CASSPRGTSGSRRGVTQYF.